These 15 T cell receptor beta chains were sequenced from one sample in a study of blood T cells in healthy people across ages. It was with a sample-barcoded 5' primer and a J-beta primer mix that a second PCR of about 6 to 12 cycles was run. TCRdb called the 5' RACE reads again in MiXCR, with one record for every CDR3 protein. The sample has under 750,000 distinct CDR3 sequences, 40% to 55% seen once. Input material: blood. The receptors were gathered from an elderly man in good health.

In its sample, this clonotype was seen a few times. This sequence joins TRBV5-1 and TRBJ2-1; the match to TRBD2 covers 9 bases. The germline V gene has CDR1 SGHRS and CDR2 YFSETQ. The CDR3 contains 15 residues. The trim removed 0 bases at V and 8 bases at J, leaving 6 bases unmatched. CDR3 in amino acids: CASSLEASGIYEQFF. CDR3 DNA sequence: TGCGCCAGCAGCTTGGAGGCTAGCGGGATATATGAGCAGTTCTTC.

On this clonotype: A read error may be the cause here, since a much bigger clone is one base away. The chain links TRBV6-5 to TRBJ2-3; 8 positions agree with TRBD2. The germline CDR1 and CDR2 sequences are MNHEY and SVGAGI. This CDR3 has 18 residues. Here the CDR3 DNA reads TGTGCCAGCAGTTACTCGATTCAAGCGGGAGTCCGCACAGGTACGCAGTATTTT. Translation: CASSYSIQAGVRTGTQYF.

This clonotype was counted once. The chain joins TRBV6-5 to TRBJ2-7, with 10 bases identical to TRBD2. V shed 0 bases, J shed 7 bases, and the junction held 12 bases outside the gene matches. In germline, CDR1 is MNHEY, CDR2 SVGAGI. This CDR3 spans 17 amino acids. The CDR3 spells CASSYSGSSGREDEQYF. The CDR3 DNA follows: TGTGCCAGCAGTTACTCGGGTTCCAGCGGGAGGGAAGATGAGCAGTACTTC.

This clonotype turned up a few times. The chain employs TRBV10-3 and TRBJ2-3; TRBD2 matches 10 bases. Germline CDR1 reads ENHRY; CDR2 reads SYGVKD. The CDR3 extends over 14 amino acids. Unmatched junction bases numbered 6, after V lost 6 bases and J lost 6 bases. CDR3: CAISPAGGQDTQYF. The CDR3 coding sequence is TGTGCCATCAGCCCAGCGGGGGGGCAGGATACGCAGTATTTT.

This clonotype was detected only a few times. The chain has TRBV7-9 and TRBJ2-3; D is possibly TRBD1 (6 bases). This CDR3 spans 15 amino acids. The V and J ends lost 6 bases and 1 base respectively, with 14 bases between them. Germline V gene lookup returns CDR1 SEHNR and CDR2 FQNEAQ (reference sequence). DNA for the CDR3: TGTGCCAGCAGGAAGGGGGAATTGGGCACAGATACGCAGTATTTT. Its translation: CASRKGELGTDTQYF. Full variable domain (missing parts from reference TRBV7-9 and TRBJ2-3): DTGVSQNPRHKITKRGQNVTFRCDPISEHNRLYWYRQTLGQGPEFLTYFQNEAQLEKSRLLSDRFSAERPKGSFSTLEIQRTEQGDSAMYLCASRKGELGTDTQYFGPGTRLTVL.

This clonotype was recorded a few times. The chain recombines TRBV4-2 with TRBJ1-2; D is uncertain. Germline CDR1 and CDR2: LGHNA and YNFKEQ. The CDR3 spans 14 residues. V lost 0 bases, J lost 0 bases, and 5 bases lay in between. CDR3 in amino acids: CASSQEISNYGYTF. As DNA, the CDR3 is TGTGCCAGCAGCCAAGAGATCTCTAACTATGGCTACACCTTC.

Comments on this clonotype: One end of the junction does not line up with germline, which may come from a read error. The chain is built from TRBV5-1 and TRBJ2-5; 12 bases align to TRBD2. The CDR3 is made up of 16 amino acids. CDR1 SGHRS and CDR2 YFSETQ come from the germline V gene. CDR3 nucleotide sequence: TGCGCCAGCGGCTTGCACGGGACTAGCGGGCAAGAGACCCAGTACTTC. This translates into CASGLHGTSGQETQYF.

V is TRBV5-5 and J is TRBJ2-5, with TRBD1 as a possible D gene (5 bases). The CDR3 is 14 residues long. Trimming shortened V by 0 bases and J by 7 bases, and 13 bases separated the two germline ends. Germline CDR1 and CDR2: SGHKS and YYEKEE (reference sequence). The CDR3 DNA sequence: TGTGCCAGCAGCTTGGGTTGGGGCCAGGGGACCCAGTACTTC. This codes for CASSLGWGQGTQYF. Full variable domain (rest looked up from reference TRBV5-5 and TRBJ2-5): DAGVTQSPTHLIKTRGQQVTLRCSPISGHKSVSWYQQVLGQGPQFIFQYYEKEERGRGNFPDRFSARQFPNYSSELNVNALLLGDSALYLCASSLGWGQGTQYFGPGTRLLVL.

This clonotype has more than one count but fewer than ten. A much larger clone lies a single base off, so this may be a read error. V gene TRBV7-2 combines with J gene TRBJ2-5; 10 bases agree with TRBD1. The assigned J gene may be wrong: the sequence end matches TRBJ2-7 better. In germline, CDR1 is SGHTA, CDR2 FQGNSA. This CDR3 has 16 residues. CDR3 amino acids: CASSLRQGALSYEQYF. Here the CDR3 DNA reads TGTGCCAGCAGCTTAAGACAGGGGGCGCTTAGCTACGAGCAGTACTTC.

This chain connects TRBV25-1 to TRBJ2-5; TRBD2 might be the D (6 bases). V lost 4 bases and J lost 9, with 33 bases in between. Per the germline V gene, CDR1 is MGHDK and CDR2 is SYGVNS. This CDR3 is 19 amino acids long. DNA for the CDR3: TGTGCCAGCAGTGGGAGCGGAGGGCTGGGTTGGTCTGAAAGAGTGTCCCAGTACTTC. Encoded protein: CASSGSGGLGWSERVSQYF.

The rearrangement links TRBV7-9 to TRBJ2-3; 8 bases line up with TRBD2. V shed 3 bases, J shed 5 bases, and the junction held 10 bases outside the gene matches. CDR3 size: 16 residues. Germline CDR1 reads SEHNR; CDR2 reads FQNEAQ (reference sequence). CDR3: CASSLGNGGAGDTQYF. In DNA, the CDR3 is TGTGCCAGCAGCTTGGGTAACGGGGGGGCAGGAGATACGCAGTATTTT.

The CDR3 DNA is TGTGCCAGTAGCCCCAGGGGGCTCGATCAGCCCCAGCATTTT. Amino acids: CASSPRGLDQPQHF. This chain links TRBV19 with TRBJ1-5, with TRBD1 matching 8 bases. The V segment lost 6 bases and the J segment 5 bases; nucleotides outside the gene matches: 6. Germline assignment: CDR1 LNHDA and CDR2 SQIVND (reference sequence). The length of the CDR3 is 14 residues.

The chain has TRBV29-1 and TRBJ1-3; no definite D call. CDR1 is SQVTM and CDR2 is ANQGSEA in the germline V gene. Trimming pared 6 bases from V and 0 bases from J, leaving 9 bases between. The CDR3 has 13 residues. The CDR3 coding sequence is TGCAGCGTCGCGGTGGACTCTGGAAACACCATATATTTT. It codes for CSVAVDSGNTIYF.

V usage is TRBV12-3 or TRBV12-4 and J usage is TRBJ1-5, with 7 bases identical to TRBD1. This CDR3 has 15 amino acids. Trimming at V came to 7 bases and at J to 1 base, leaving 7 bases not matched to a gene. DNA of the CDR3: TGTGCCAGCAACCCGACAGGGAGAAGCAATCAGCCCCAGCATTTT. This sequence encodes CASNPTGRSNQPQHF.

This clonotype was seen more than once but under ten times. V usage is TRBV10-3 and J usage is TRBJ1-2, with TRBD1 matching over 11 bases. Germline V gene sequence: CDR1 ENHRY, CDR2 SYGVKD. This CDR3 is 16 amino acids long. After removal of 7 bases from V and 2 bases from J, the junction contained 9 bases not matched to a gene. The chain's CDR3 is CAITPGQGEGNYGYTF. The CDR3 DNA reads as TGTGCCATCACCCCGGGACAGGGGGAGGGGAACTATGGCTACACCTTC.